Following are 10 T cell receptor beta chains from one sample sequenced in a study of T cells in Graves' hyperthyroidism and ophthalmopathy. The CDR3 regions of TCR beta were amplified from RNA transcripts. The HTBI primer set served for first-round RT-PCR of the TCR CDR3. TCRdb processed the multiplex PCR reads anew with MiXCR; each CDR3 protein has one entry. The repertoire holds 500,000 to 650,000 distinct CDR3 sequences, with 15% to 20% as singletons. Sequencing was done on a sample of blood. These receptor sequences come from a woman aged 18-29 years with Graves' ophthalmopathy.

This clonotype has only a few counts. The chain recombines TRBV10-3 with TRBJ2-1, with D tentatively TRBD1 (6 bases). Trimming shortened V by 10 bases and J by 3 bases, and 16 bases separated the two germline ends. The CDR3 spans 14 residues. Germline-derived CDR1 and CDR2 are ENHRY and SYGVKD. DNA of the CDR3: TGTGCCAGTGTCCGGGACACTCTCTACAATGAGCAGTTCTTC. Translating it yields CASVRDTLYNEQFF.

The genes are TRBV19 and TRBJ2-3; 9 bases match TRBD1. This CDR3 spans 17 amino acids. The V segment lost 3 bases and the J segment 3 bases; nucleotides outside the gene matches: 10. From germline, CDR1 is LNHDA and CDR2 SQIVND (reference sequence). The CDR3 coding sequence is TGTGCCAGTAGTATCCCTTCAACAGGGGGCGCGACAGATACGCAGTATTTT. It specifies CASSIPSTGGATDTQYF.

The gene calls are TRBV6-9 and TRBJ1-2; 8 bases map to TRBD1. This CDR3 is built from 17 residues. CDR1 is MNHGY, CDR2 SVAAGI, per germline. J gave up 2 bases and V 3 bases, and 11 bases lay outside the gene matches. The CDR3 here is CASSYRTGIIENYGYTF. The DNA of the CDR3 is TGTGCCAGCAGTTACCGGACAGGGATTATAGAGAACTATGGCTACACCTTC.

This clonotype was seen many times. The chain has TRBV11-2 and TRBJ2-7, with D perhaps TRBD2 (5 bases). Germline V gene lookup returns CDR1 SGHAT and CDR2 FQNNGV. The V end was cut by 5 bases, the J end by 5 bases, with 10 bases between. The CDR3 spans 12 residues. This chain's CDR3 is CASSLGVHEQYF. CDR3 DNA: TGTGCCAGCAGCCTCGGGGTTCACGAGCAGTACTTC.

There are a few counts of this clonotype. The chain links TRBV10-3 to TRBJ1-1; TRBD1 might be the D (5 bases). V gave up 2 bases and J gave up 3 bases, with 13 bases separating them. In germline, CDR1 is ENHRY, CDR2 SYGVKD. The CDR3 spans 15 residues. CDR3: CAISERWVGDTEAFF. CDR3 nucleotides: TGTGCCATCAGTGAGCGGTGGGTGGGGGACACTGAAGCTTTCTTT.

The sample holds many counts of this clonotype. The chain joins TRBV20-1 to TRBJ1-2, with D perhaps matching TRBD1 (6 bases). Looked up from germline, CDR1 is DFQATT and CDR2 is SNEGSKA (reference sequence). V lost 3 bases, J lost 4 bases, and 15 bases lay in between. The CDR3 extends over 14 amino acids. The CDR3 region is CSASRGVSLYGYTF. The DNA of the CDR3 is TGCAGTGCTAGCAGGGGAGTTTCTCTCTATGGCTACACCTTC.

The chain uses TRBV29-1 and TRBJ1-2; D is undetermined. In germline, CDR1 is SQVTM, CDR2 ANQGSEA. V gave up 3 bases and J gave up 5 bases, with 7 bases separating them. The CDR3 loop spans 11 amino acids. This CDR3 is CSVEGWYGYTF. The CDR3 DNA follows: TGCAGCGTTGAGGGGTGGTATGGCTACACCTTC.

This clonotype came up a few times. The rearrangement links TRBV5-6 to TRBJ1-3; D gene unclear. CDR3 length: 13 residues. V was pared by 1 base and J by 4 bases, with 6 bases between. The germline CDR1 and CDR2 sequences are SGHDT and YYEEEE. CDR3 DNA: TGTGCCAGCAGCTTGATACAGGGAAACACCATATATTTT. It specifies CASSLIQGNTIYF.

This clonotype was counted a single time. CDR3 nucleotide sequence: TGTGCCATCAGTGAGGGCCCCTCCGTGACCGGGGAGCTGTTTTTT. Translation gives CAISEGPSVTGELFF. The chain recombines TRBV10-3 with TRBJ2-2; D remains ambiguous. V gave up 2 bases and J gave up 5 bases, with 12 bases separating them. Germline loops: CDR1 ENHRY, CDR2 SYGVKD. The CDR3 totals 15 residues.

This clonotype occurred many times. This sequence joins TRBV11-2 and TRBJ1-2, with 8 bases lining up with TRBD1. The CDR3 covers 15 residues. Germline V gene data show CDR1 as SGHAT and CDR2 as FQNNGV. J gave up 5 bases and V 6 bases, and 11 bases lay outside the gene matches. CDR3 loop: CASSPVRTGTYGYTF. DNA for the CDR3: TGTGCCAGCAGTCCTGTACGGACAGGGACGTATGGCTACACCTTC.